The 9 T cell receptor beta chains listed next were all sequenced from one sample in a study of CD8+CD57+ T cells in acquired aplastic anemia. TCR beta VDJ and CDR3 profiling used genomic DNA as template. Each CDR3 protein gets one entry after TCRdb re-called the reads with MiXCR. The repertoire holds around 160,000 distinct CDR3 sequences, with less than 60% as singletons. Previously, flow cytometry had revealed CD8+CD57+ cell expansion in the patients chosen for sequencing. The sample taken for sequencing was sorted CD4+, CD8+, or CD8+CD57+ T cells (not recorded which) from PBMCs. These receptor sequences come from a human donor with aplastic anemia.

The rearrangement uses TRBV30 and TRBJ1-4; D perhaps matches TRBD1 (6 bases). CDR1 and CDR2 (germline): GTSNPN, SVGIG (reference sequence). The CDR3 is made up of 13 amino acids. Trimming took off 3 bases at V and 5 bases at J, with 10 bases between the two ends. The CDR3 DNA reads TGTGCCTGGAGAAGACAGGAGAATGAAAAACTGTTTTTT. Protein product: CAWRRQENEKLFF.

The CDR3 DNA reads TGCAGCAGTTACGGGCAAGCCACGATGAACACTGAAGCTTTCTTT. This sequence encodes CSSYGQATMNTEAFF. The rearrangement links TRBV29-1 to TRBJ1-1; D uncertain. Trimming pared 8 bases from V and 0 bases from J, leaving 19 bases between. Germline-derived CDR1 and CDR2 are SQVTM and ANQGSEA. This CDR3 spans 15 amino acids.

This clonotype showed up many times. The chain is built from TRBV2 and TRBJ2-6, with a possible D match to TRBD2 (6 bases). Germline CDR1 reads SNHLY; CDR2 reads FYNNEI. Trimming removed 4 bases at V and 0 bases at J, with 10 bases between. This CDR3 region has 16 residues. Here the CDR3 reads CASSAGRTSGANVLTF. The CDR3, as DNA: TGTGCCAGCAGTGCGGGGAGGACCTCTGGGGCCAACGTCCTGACTTTC. The entire variable domain, with the rest obtained from reference TRBV2 and TRBJ2-6, is as follows: EPEVTQTPSHQVTQMGQEVILRCVPISNHLYFYWYRQILGQKVEFLVSFYNNEISEKSEIFDDQFSVERPDGSNFTLKIRSTKLEDSAMYFCASSAGRTSGANVLTFGAGSRLTVL.

J is TRBJ2-7 and V is TRBV19; 10 bases fit TRBD1. The CDR3 consists of 15 residues. CDR1 is LNHDA, CDR2 SQIVND, per germline (reference sequence). Trimming removed 4 bases from V and 2 bases from J; junction bases left unmatched: 5. CDR3 nucleotide sequence: TGTGCCAGTAGTAGGTTTGGACAGGGGGCCTACGAGCAGTACTTC. It translates to CASSRFGQGAYEQYF.

The V and J genes are TRBV25-1 and TRBJ2-5; D may correspond to TRBD1 or TRBD2 (6 bases each). The germline CDR1 and CDR2 sequences are MGHDK and SYGVNS. The CDR3 is 15 amino acids. The V gene lost 7 bases and the J gene lost 1 base, with 16 bases spanning the gap. CDR3 sequence: CASKMGGLRQETQYF. CDR3 sequence (DNA): TGTGCCAGCAAGATGGGGGGCCTCCGCCAAGAGACCCAGTACTTC.

This clonotype was seen repeatedly, ten times or more. The rearrangement uses TRBV11-3 and TRBJ1-1; D uncertain. This CDR3 is 12 amino acids long. V was shortened by 0 bases and J by 4 bases, with 3 bases between the two germline ends. The V gene's germline CDR1 is SGHNT and CDR2 YENEEA. CDR3 sequence (DNA): TGTGCCAGCAGCTTAGATCTCACTGAAGCTTTCTTT. Its translation is CASSLDLTEAFF.

This clonotype appeared many times. The chain carries TRBV15 and TRBJ2-7; D remains unclear. Germline CDR1 reads LNHNV; CDR2 reads YYDKDF (reference sequence). The length of the CDR3 is 13 residues. Trimming took 1 base from V and 3 from J, leaving 7 bases between them. CDR3 nucleotides: TGTGCCACCAGCAGAGTTCGGTTCTACGAGCAGTACTTC. It translates to CATSRVRFYEQYF.

This chain uses TRBV19 with TRBJ1-6; 7 positions match TRBD1. In germline, CDR1 is LNHDA, CDR2 SQIVND (reference sequence). V trimming: 5 bases; J trimming: 8 bases; junction bases outside the gene matches: 3. CDR3 size: 13 residues. The CDR3 is CASSDTGDSPLHF. The DNA of the CDR3 is TGTGCCAGTAGTGACACAGGGGATTCACCCCTCCACTTT. The full variable domain, with the rest looked up from reference TRBV19 and TRBJ1-6, is DGGITQSPKYLFRKEGQNVTLSCEQNLNHDAMYWYRQDPGQGLRLIYYSQIVNDFQKGDIAEGYSVSREKKESFPLTVTSAQKNPTAFYLCASSDTGDSPLHFGNGTRLTVT.

At least ten counts were recorded for this clonotype. This chain links TRBV7-9 with TRBJ2-1, with 8 positions matching TRBD1. Losses at the gene ends were 7 bases for V and 9 bases for J; bases not matched to a gene: 14. The CDR3 length is 15 residues. In germline, CDR1 is SEHNR, CDR2 FQNEAQ (reference sequence). This CDR3 is CASTSRQGAIGEQFF. The CDR3 DNA sequence: TGTGCCAGCACCTCCCGCCAGGGGGCAATCGGTGAGCAGTTCTTC.